The rows below give T cell receptor beta chains drawn from one sample of a study of T cell repertoires in cytomegalovirus infection. These TCRs' antigens remain unknown. TCRdb passed the reads through MiXCR, listing each CDR3 protein once. The sample consists of around 360,000 distinct CDR3 sequences, just under 35% of them appearing once. The source material was cultured PBMCs, sampled from culture after CMV antigen stimulation. The receptors stem from a human donor in good health (CMV status not recorded). Some clones in this sample may be carry-over from other donors' samples. Each CDR3 is given with its conserved first and last residue. A D gene is named only where the DNA matches it firmly. Only some rows state a clone size, as once, few, many or a class for expanded clones.

DNA | CDR3 | length | V | D | size | J
TGCGCCAGCAGCCAAGCAGATAGCAATCAGCCCCAGCATTTT | CASSQADSNQPQHF | 14 | TRBV4-1 | . | . | TRBJ1-5
TGTGCCAGCAGCCCGGAGTCAGGATATTCACCCCTCCACTTT | CASSPESGYSPLHF | 14 | TRBV7-2 | . | many | TRBJ1-6
TGTGCCAGCACCGGGAGGGGACACACCATATATTTT | CASTGRGHTIYF | 12 | TRBV7-9 | . | many | TRBJ1-3
TGTGCCAGCAGTTTAGAGGTGGATACGCAGTATTTT | CASSLEVDTQYF | 12 | TRBV12-3/TRBV12-4 | . | . | TRBJ2-3
TGTGCCAGCTCCAATCAAATCGGCTACACCTTC | CASSNQIGYTF | 11 | TRBV7-8 | . | few | TRBJ1-2
TGTGCCAGCAGCTTGCAAGTCGGCAATGAGCAGTTCTTC | CASSLQVGNEQFF | 13 | TRBV7-3 | . | . | TRBJ2-1
TGTGCCAGCAGCTTATCCTGGGGACAGTACAATGAGCAGTTCTTC | CASSLSWGQYNEQFF | 15 | TRBV7-2 | TRBD1 | . | TRBJ2-1
TGTGCCAGCAGCCCAGGCATTAATTCACCCCTCCACTTT | CASSPGINSPLHF | 13 | TRBV7-2 | . | many | TRBJ1-6
TGTGCCAGCAGCTGGAGTGATAATACGCAGTATTTT | CASSWSDNTQYF | 12 | TRBV7-2 | . | . | TRBJ2-3
TGTGCCAGCAGTTACAGGGAGGGGCTGGGCACAGATACGCAGTATTTT | CASSYREGLGTDTQYF | 16 | TRBV28 | . | . | TRBJ2-3
TGTGCCATCAGCCCGGGACTAGCGGTGGTAACCGGGGAGCTGTTTTTT | CAISPGLAVVTGELFF | 16 | TRBV10-3 | TRBD2 | few | TRBJ2-2
TGTGCCAGCAGCTTAGCGCATGGCGGGAGTATCCATGAGCAGTTCTTC | CASSLAHGGSIHEQFF | 16 | TRBV7-2 | TRBD2 | many | TRBJ2-1